This entry describes one T cell receptor beta chain. Its antigen is still unknown. This sample is part of a study of cytomegalovirus exposure and HLA in healthy donors. About the study: The same platform as the approximately 700 first-cohort repertoires was used for the 90 to 150 validation repertoires, a later analysis reported. General study findings and limits: Associated with cytomegalovirus, according to the listing, were some 180 TCR beta chains.

Sequencing was performed with immunoSEQ multiplex PCR; in TCRdb, only in-frame clones are kept and a portion is missing. This sample has about 140,000 clones, with approximately 87% found just once. CDR3 length: 13 amino acids. V was shortened by 0 bases and J by 4 bases, with 6 bases between the two germline ends. Germline CDR1 ENHRY, CDR2 SYGVKD. Sequencing was performed on PBMCs. The chain uses TRBV10-3 and TRBJ1-2; D unresolved. The sequence came from a man younger than 30 in good health and CMV-seronegative. This CDR3 reads CAISESSTYGYTF. CDR3 nucleotide sequence: TGTGCCATCAGTGAGTCGAGTACCTATGGCTACACCTTC.